The TCR beta chain described here comes from a study of blood T cell repertoires in COVID-19. The V and J ends lost 5 bases and 10 bases, in that order; junction bases with no gene match: 6. There are 14 residues in the CDR3. Germline V CDR1 and CDR2: LGHNT, FRNRAP. Profiling relied on immunoSEQ multiplex PCR, and the TCRdb table lists in-frame clones only, not all of them. The sample yields some 35,000 clones, nearly 80% seen once. Sequenced material: peripheral blood. The chain joins TRBV12-5 to TRBJ1-6; 9 bases align to TRBD1. The source of this sequence is an elderly man with acute or convalescent COVID-19. The CDR3 is CASGRDRVGSPLHF. In DNA, the CDR3 is TGTGCTAGTGGTCGGGACAGGGTCGGCTCACCCCTCCACTTT.